A selection of T cell receptor beta chains follows, all from one sample in a study of blood T cells in healthy people across ages. TCRdb fed the 5' RACE reads into MiXCR, producing one record per CDR3 protein. The sample records about 1 million distinct CDR3 sequences, less than 50% being singletons. Sequencing was done on a sample of blood. Receptors originate from a woman aged 55-70 years in good health. Each CDR3 is given with its conserved first and last residue. Each record gives: J gene, D gene, CDR3 length, clone size, V gene, CDR3 protein, CDR3 DNA. D genes are given only for firm matches. Not all rows give a size; the values are once, few, many and, for expanded clones, a class.

TRBJ2-2 | TRBD2 | 16 | NA | TRBV20-1 | CSARRTSGRRTGELFF | TGCAGTGCTAGGAGGACTAGCGGGAGAAGAACCGGGGAGCTGTTTTTT
TRBJ2-5 | NA | 16 | NA | TRBV6-5 | CASNYSEGWGEETQYF | TGTGCCAGCAATTACTCTGAGGGGTGGGGGGAGGAGACCCAGTACTTC
TRBJ2-3 | NA | 15 | few | TRBV20-1 | CSASRPGTSTDTQYF | TGCAGTGCTAGTCGCCCCGGGACTAGCACAGATACGCAGTATTTT
TRBJ2-1 | NA | 14 | NA | TRBV6-5 | CASSYLVGGNEQFF | TGTGCCAGCAGTTATCTAGTGGGGGGAAATGAGCAGTTCTTC
TRBJ2-7 | TRBD2 | 17 | few | TRBV27 | CASSSKGLAAQTYEQYF | TGTGCCAGCAGTTCAAAGGGACTAGCGGCCCAGACATACGAGCAGTACTTC
TRBJ2-3 | TRBD2 | 16 | NA | TRBV7-9 | CASSPDVGRAADTQYF | TGTGCCAGCAGCCCAGACGTAGGGAGGGCGGCAGATACGCAGTATTTT
TRBJ1-6 | NA | 16 | NA | TRBV27 | CASSSDTLGYNSPLHF | TGTGCCAGCAGTTCTGACACCCTCGGCTATAATTCACCCCTCCACTTT
TRBJ1-5 | TRBD1 | 14 | few | TRBV27 | CASRGTVLNQPQHF | TGTGCCAGTCGAGGGACAGTCCTTAATCAGCCCCAGCATTTT
TRBJ2-5 | TRBD1 | 16 | NA | TRBV10-2 | CASSVTGTGGSNEQYF | TGCGCCAGCAGTGTTACCGGGACAGGGGGCTCCAATGAGCAGTACTTC
TRBJ1-1 | NA | 13 | many | TRBV12-3/TRBV12-4 | CASSLTANTEAFF | TGTGCCAGCAGTTTGACAGCGAACACTGAAGCTTTCTTT
TRBJ2-5 | NA | 14 | few | TRBV5-1 | CASSWSSAQETQYF | TGCGCCAGCAGTTGGTCTAGCGCCCAAGAGACCCAGTACTTC
TRBJ2-1 | NA | 15 | NA | TRBV4-2 | CASSQDGRGGNEQFF | TGTGCCAGCAGCCAAGATGGCAGGGGGGGGAATGAGCAGTTCTTC
TRBJ2-7 | NA | 15 | NA | TRBV20-1 | CSAPGETGDAYEQYF | TGCAGTGCCCCTGGGGAGACAGGTGATGCCTACGAGCAGTACTTC
TRBJ2-3 | TRBD2 | 15 | NA | TRBV20-1 | CSASVRGSVTDTQYF | TGCAGTGCTAGCGTCCGCGGGAGTGTCACAGATACGCAGTATTTT
TRBJ2-3 | NA | 15 | few | TRBV2 | CASSERDGSKDTQYF | TGTGCCAGCAGTGAGAGGGACGGGAGTAAAGATACGCAGTATTTT
TRBJ2-3 | TRBD2 | 17 | NA | TRBV12-3/TRBV12-4 | CASSLRLAGGKTDTQYF | TGTGCCAGCAGTTTAAGACTAGCGGGAGGGAAAACAGATACGCAGTATTTT
TRBJ2-5 | NA | 15 | few | TRBV28 | CASSSPRKGQETQYF | TGTGCCAGCAGTTCCCCCCGTAAGGGCCAAGAGACCCAGTACTTC
TRBJ2-7 | TRBD2 | 15 | few | TRBV20-1 | CSARRPASGLYEQYF | TGCAGTGCTCGTCGGCCAGCTAGCGGGCTCTACGAGCAGTACTTC
TRBJ1-2 | NA | 14 | NA | TRBV2 | CASSEPDAYYGYTF | TGTGCCAGCAGTGAACCAGACGCCTACTATGGCTACACCTTC
TRBJ2-7 | TRBD1 | 13 | NA | TRBV7-2 | CASSSDRVREQYF | TGTGCCAGCAGCTCGGACAGGGTGAGGGAGCAGTACTTC
TRBJ2-1 | NA | 14 | few | TRBV2 | CASSPRAPPNEQFF | TGTGCCAGCAGTCCACGGGCCCCCCCCAATGAGCAGTTCTTC
TRBJ2-3 | NA | 15 | NA | TRBV12-3/TRBV12-4 | CASSLVRGATDTQYF | TGTGCCAGCAGTTTAGTACGTGGGGCCACAGATACGCAGTATTTT
TRBJ2-2 | TRBD2 | 16 | few | TRBV7-8 | CASSLQTSGLTGELFF | TGTGCCAGCAGCCTCCAGACTAGCGGCCTCACCGGGGAGCTGTTTTTT
TRBJ2-7 | NA | 16 | NA | TRBV7-9 | CASSLPRERASYEQYF | TGTGCCAGCAGCTTACCCCGGGAACGTGCCTCCTACGAGCAGTACTTC
TRBJ2-1 | TRBD2 | 15 | NA | TRBV3-1 | CASSQDVGLANEQFF | TGTGCCAGCAGCCAAGATGTAGGACTAGCGAACGAGCAGTTCTTC
TRBJ2-7 | TRBD1 | 14 | few | TRBV29-1 | CSVAVQGASYEQYF | TGCAGCGTTGCTGTACAGGGGGCTTCCTACGAGCAGTACTTC
TRBJ2-7 | TRBD2 | 15 | few | TRBV10-3 | CATSTSGTSVYEQYF | TGTGCCACCAGTACTAGCGGGACAAGTGTGTACGAGCAGTACTTC
TRBJ2-1 | NA | 14 | NA | TRBV7-9 | CASDGTNTYNEQFF | TGTGCCAGCGACGGGACAAATACCTACAATGAGCAGTTCTTC
TRBJ2-5 | NA | 13 | NA | TRBV15 | CATSRVPQETQYF | TGTGCCACCAGCAGGGTCCCCCAGGAGACCCAGTACTTC
TRBJ2-1 | TRBD2 | 17 | few | TRBV7-9 | CASSLASSGSSYNEQFF | TGCGCCAGCAGCTTGGCCTCTAGCGGCAGCTCCTACAATGAGCAGTTCTTC
TRBJ2-1 | TRBD2 | 12 | NA | TRBV20-1 | CSAQRENNEQFF | TGCAGTGCCCAGCGGGAGAACAATGAGCAGTTCTTC
TRBJ2-7 | NA | 14 | NA | TRBV15 | CATSISRDSYEQYF | TGTGCCACCAGCATCTCCAGGGACTCCTACGAGCAGTACTTC
TRBJ2-4 | TRBD1 | 17 | NA | TRBV4-1 | CASSQERAGTGGFKQYF | TGCGCCAGCAGCCAGGAGCGCGCCGGGACAGGGGGATTCAAGCAGTACTTC
TRBJ1-5 | TRBD1 | 16 | NA | TRBV6-6 | CASSRKGTGGLSPQHF | TGTGCCAGCAGCCGAAAGGGGACAGGGGGTTTGAGCCCCCAGCATTTT
TRBJ2-3 | NA | 14 | few | TRBV10-2 | CASSEWGSTDTQYF | TGCGCCAGCAGTGAGTGGGGCAGCACAGATACGCAGTATTTT
TRBJ2-3 | TRBD2 | 14 | few | TRBV28 | CASHTAGVEDTQYF | TGTGCCAGCCATACAGCGGGAGTAGAAGATACGCAGTATTTT
TRBJ2-1 | NA | 16 | NA | TRBV7-9 | CASSSYGGISYNEQFF | TGTGCCAGCAGCTCCTACGGGGGTATTTCCTACAATGAGCAGTTCTTC
TRBJ2-5 | NA | 15 | many | TRBV4-2 | CASSQERTEGETQYF | TGTGCCAGCAGCCAAGAAAGGACAGAGGGAGAGACCCAGTACTTC
TRBJ2-5 | NA | 16 | few | TRBV5-1 | CASSFPPGGGGETQYF | TGCGCCAGCAGCTTTCCCCCAGGAGGGGGTGGAGAGACCCAGTACTTC
TRBJ1-5 | NA | 12 | few | TRBV6-6 | CASSYPYQPQHF | TGTGCCAGCAGTTACCCCTATCAGCCCCAGCATTTT
TRBJ2-7 | NA | 17 | NA | TRBV14 | CASSHQGFGGGGFEQYF | TGTGCCAGCAGCCATCAAGGATTTGGCGGAGGGGGGTTCGAGCAGTACTTC
TRBJ2-7 | NA | 13 | NA | TRBV28 | CASSLSSYYEQYF | TGTGCCAGCAGTTTATCCTCCTACTACGAGCAGTACTTC
TRBJ2-5 | TRBD2 | 16 | NA | TRBV7-2 | CASSLGSGRGQETQYF | TGTGCCAGCAGCTTAGGTAGCGGGAGGGGGCAAGAGACCCAGTACTTC
TRBJ1-2 | NA | 12 | NA | TRBV20-1 | CSARKSDYGYTF | TGCAGTGCTAGAAAGAGCGACTATGGCTACACCTTC
TRBJ2-1 | TRBD1 | 15 | NA | TRBV3-1 | CASSQSGGGYNEQFF | TGTGCCAGCAGCCAATCAGGGGGCGGATACAATGAGCAGTTCTTC
TRBJ2-7 | NA | 13 | few | TRBV29-1 | CSVRMGGTYEQYF | TGCAGCGTCCGGATGGGGGGTACCTACGAGCAGTACTTC